Below are 29 T cell receptor beta chains sequenced from a single sample in a study of control samples from healthy donors and cancer patients. TCRdb's copy holds only in-frame clones and misses some; the assay was immunoSEQ multiplex PCR. The sample gives fewer than 85,000 clones, over 90% of which show up once; 2.8% is in the top ten. The sample comprised blood. These receptors were taken from a woman in her 30s in good health.

The CDR3 region has the DNA TGTGCCAGCAGTTCAATGGGAGGGAACACCGGGGAGCTGTTTTTT. As protein: CASSSMGGNTGELFF. The chain combines TRBV27 with TRBJ2-2; TRBD2 is a possible D gene (6 bases). With 4 bases removed from V and 1 base from J, the gap between germline ends came to 10 bases. Germline V gives CDR1 MNHEY, CDR2 SMNVEV (reference sequence). The CDR3 totals 15 residues.

This chain uses TRBV18 with TRBJ1-1, with a possible D match to TRBD1 (5 bases). Per germline, CDR1 KGHSH and CDR2 LQKENI. Trimming stripped 0 bases from V and 4 bases from J, with 9 bases between. CDR3 length equals 14 residues. The CDR3 loop is CASSPPSGITEAFF. The DNA of the CDR3 is TGTGCCAGCTCACCACCATCAGGGATCACTGAAGCTTTCTTT.

V usage is TRBV28 and J usage is TRBJ2-7; D gene uncertain. With 7 bases removed from V and 7 bases from J, the gap between germline ends came to 23 bases. Per germline, CDR1 MDHEN and CDR2 SYDVKM. This CDR3 has 15 residues. DNA of the CDR3: TGTGCCAGCACCGCAGGTGGAACATTACGTAGGGAGCAGTACGTC. Its protein product is CASTAGGTLRREQYV.

The chain employs TRBV24-1 and TRBJ2-6; no firm D call. Germline V gene lookup returns CDR1 KGHDR and CDR2 SFDVKD. CDR3 length equals 17 residues. Trimming removed 6 bases from V and 4 bases from J, with 18 bases in between. The CDR3 loop is CATSSTPRSLGANVLTF. CDR3 DNA: TGTGCCACCAGTTCCACCCCGAGGTCGCTCGGGGCCAACGTCCTGACTTTC.

The V and J genes are TRBV5-1 and TRBJ1-1, with TRBD1 matching over 8 bases. The germline V gene encodes CDR1 SGHRS and CDR2 YFSETQ. The CDR3 totals 16 residues. The V and J ends lost 2 bases and 3 bases, in that order; junction bases with no gene match: 9. The CDR3 region has the DNA TGCGCCAGCAGCTTTAACCACAGGGGGTTGGACACTGAAGCTTTCTTT. Protein product: CASSFNHRGLDTEAFF.

The J gene is TRBJ1-2, the V gene TRBV28; D remains unclear. This CDR3 spans 15 amino acids. Trimming removed 6 bases from V and 2 bases from J, with 16 bases in between. Germline V CDR1 and CDR2: MDHEN, SYDVKM. For the CDR3, the DNA is TGTGCCAGCAGCCCCGGGCTTGGCGTCAACTATGGCTACACCTTC. Its protein is CASSPGLGVNYGYTF.

The J gene is TRBJ2-7, the V gene TRBV2; D is unclear. Germline CDR1 reads SNHLY; CDR2 reads FYNNEI. This CDR3 is 13 amino acids long. Trimming stripped 2 bases from V and 2 bases from J, with 7 bases between. The CDR3: CASSELGAYEQYV. The DNA of the CDR3 is TGTGCCAGCAGTGAACTTGGGGCCTACGAGCAGTACGTC.

J is TRBJ1-6 and V is TRBV7-9; perhaps TRBD1 as D (6 bases). The CDR3 spans 13 residues. CDR1 and CDR2 (germline): SEHNR, FQNEAQ (reference sequence). Trimming shortened V by 6 bases and J by 12 bases, and 15 bases separated the two germline ends. Here the CDR3 DNA reads TGTGCCAGCAGAATGGAATCACAGGGACCCCTCCACTTT. It translates to CASRMESQGPLHF.

This sequence joins TRBV28 and TRBJ2-7; unclear D gene. This CDR3 spans 11 amino acids. The V gene's germline CDR1 is MDHEN and CDR2 SYDVKM. Trimming removed 7 bases at V and 2 bases at J, with 6 bases between. CDR3 bases: TGTGCCAGCATAGGGCCCTACGAGCAGTACTTC. Translated: CASIGPYEQYF.

This rearrangement joins TRBV19 to TRBJ1-6; D uncertain. The V end lost 3 bases, the J end lost 3 bases, and 6 bases lay between the germline ends. Germline assignment: CDR1 LNHDA and CDR2 SQIVND (reference sequence). This CDR3 region has 14 residues. CDR3 region: CASSMFVYNSPLHF. The CDR3 bases are TGTGCCAGTAGTATGTTTGTCTATAATTCACCCCTCCACTTT.

V usage is TRBV6-5 and J usage is TRBJ1-2, with TRBD1 as a possible D gene (5 bases). The CDR3 length is 13 residues. Germline-derived CDR1 and CDR2 are MNHEY and SVGAGI. V was pared by 6 bases and J by 0 bases, with 8 bases between. This CDR3 reads CASSVQANYGYTF. DNA for the CDR3: TGTGCCAGCAGCGTACAGGCTAACTATGGCTACACCTTC.

The V and J genes are TRBV3-1 (or the pseudogene TRBV3-2) and TRBJ1-1; 7 bases are shared with TRBD1. The CDR3 has 13 amino acids. Germline lookup yields CDR1 LGHDT and CDR2 YNNKEL (reference sequence). The junction had 7 bases not matched to a gene; V was cut back by 6 bases and J by 6 bases. The CDR3 DNA follows: TGTGCCAGCAGGACGACAGGGCAGGCTGAAGCTTTCTTT. Translated, it gives CASRTTGQAEAFF.

With respect to this clone: A read error is likely, as this CDR3 ends without the conserved phenylalanine or tryptophan. No DNA is shown, since the ends of the CDR3 on it are uncertain; the CDR3 is the one TCRdb lists. The V and J genes are TRBV7-9 and TRBJ2-7; the D segment call TRBD1 is taken from the table without a DNA check. CDR1 and CDR2 (germline): SEHNR, FQNEAQ (reference sequence). From its first to its last residue, the CDR3 has 10 amino acids. The CDR3 sequence is CASRTRTQPI.

CDR3 in amino acids: CASSEAAYGYTF. CDR3 bases: TGTGCCAGCAGTGAAGCCGCGTATGGCTACACCTTC. The J gene is TRBJ1-2, the V gene TRBV6-1, with D uncertain. From germline, CDR1 is MNHNS and CDR2 SASEGT. The CDR3 runs to 12 residues. V lost 0 bases, J lost 5 bases, and 4 bases lay in between.

The chain has TRBV3-1 (or the pseudogene TRBV3-2) and TRBJ2-4; possible D gene TRBD1, 6 bases. From germline, CDR1 is LGHDT and CDR2 YNNKEL (reference sequence). The CDR3 has 15 amino acids. V was shortened by 0 bases and J by 7 bases, with 13 bases between the two germline ends. The CDR3 coding sequence is TGTGCCAGCAGCCAAGAAGTGCCAGGGGCTAACATTCAGTACTTC. Translation gives CASSQEVPGANIQYF.

The rearrangement links TRBV20-1 to TRBJ2-2; D remains ambiguous. V lost 3 bases and J 6 bases, leaving 11 bases between the germline ends. The CDR3 has 13 residues. Looked up from germline, CDR1 is DFQATT and CDR2 is SNEGSKA (reference sequence). CDR3 residues: CSASSRAAGELFF. The CDR3 DNA reads as TGCAGTGCTAGTAGTAGGGCGGCCGGGGAGCTGTTTTTT.

The rearrangement links TRBV5-6 to TRBJ2-3; 9 nucleotides agree with TRBD2. J was trimmed by 2 bases and V by 3 bases; bases with no gene match: 7. The CDR3 is made up of 16 amino acids. The germline gives CDR1 SGHDT, CDR2 YYEEEE. The CDR3 coding sequence is TGTGCCAGCAGCTACGGACTAGCGAGAACCACAGATACGCAGTATTTT. Encoded protein: CASSYGLARTTDTQYF.

The chain combines TRBV3-1 (or the pseudogene TRBV3-2) with TRBJ2-3; a weak D match, TRBD2 (5 bases). Trimming took off 0 bases at V and 1 base at J, with 17 bases between the two ends. The CDR3 spans 18 residues. Germline lookup yields CDR1 LGHDT and CDR2 YNNKEL (reference sequence). CDR3 coding DNA: TGTGCCAGCAGCCAAGATTGGGGATCCTCGCGGGGCACAGATACGCAGTATTTT. Translated, it gives CASSQDWGSSRGTDTQYF.

A single count supports this clone. The chain employs TRBV19 and TRBJ1-1; a weak D match, TRBD1 (5 bases). V lost 3 bases and J lost 11, with 13 bases in between. Per germline, CDR1 LNHDA and CDR2 SQIVND (reference sequence). The CDR3 contains 12 residues. The CDR3 reads CASSISGRRAFF. DNA of the CDR3: TGTGCCAGTAGTATCTCAGGGAGGAGGGCTTTCTTT.

J is TRBJ2-3 and V is TRBV3-1 (or the pseudogene TRBV3-2); 8 nucleotides agree with TRBD2. CDR1 and CDR2 from the germline V gene are LGHDT and YNNKEL (reference sequence). V was clipped by 5 bases and J by 2 bases; unmatched bases: 6. The CDR3 is 15 amino acids. The CDR3 loop is CASSVTSGNTDTQYF. CDR3 DNA: TGTGCCAGCAGCGTCACTAGCGGCAACACAGATACGCAGTATTTT.

The chain links TRBV15 to TRBJ2-5, with 8 bases identical to TRBD2. Germline CDR1 LNHNV, CDR2 YYDKDF (reference sequence). V lost 8 bases and J lost 0; bases outside the gene matches: 8. The CDR3 length is 15 residues. CDR3 protein: CATRRGGGNQETQYF. CDR3 coding DNA: TGTGCCACCCGCCGAGGCGGGGGGAACCAAGAGACCCAGTACTTC.

The chain links TRBV11-2 to TRBJ1-4; no reliable D call. Germline lookup yields CDR1 SGHAT and CDR2 FQNNGV. The CDR3 is made up of 15 amino acids. V lost 3 bases and J lost 4, with 12 bases in between. The CDR3 sequence is CASSLVHRFNEKLFF. The DNA for the CDR3 is TGTGCCAGCAGCTTGGTGCACAGATTTAATGAAAAACTGTTTTTT. Variable domain in full (rest from reference TRBV11-2 and TRBJ1-4): EAGVAQSPRYKIIEKRQSVAFWCNPISGHATLYWYQQILGQGPKLLIQFQNNGVVDDSQLPKDRFSAERLKGVDSTLKIQPAKLEDSAVYLCASSLVHRFNEKLFFGSGTQLSVL.

The rearrangement links TRBV12-3 or TRBV12-4 to TRBJ2-7; D gene ambiguous. The CDR3 spans 13 residues. The V end lost 6 bases, the J end lost 3 bases, and 12 bases lay between the germline ends. Here the CDR3 reads CASSLDWNYEQYF. The CDR3 coding sequence is TGTGCCAGCAGCCTAGACTGGAACTACGAGCAGTACTTC.

The chain combines TRBV6-4 with TRBJ1-6; 10 positions agree with TRBD1. The length of the CDR3 is 15 residues. CDR1 is MRHNA, CDR2 SNTAGT, per germline. V shed 8 bases, J shed 7 bases, and the junction held 8 bases outside the gene matches. The DNA of the CDR3 is TGTGCCAGCGCTTCGAGGACAGGGGGGAATTCACCCCTCCACTTT. Translating gives CASASRTGGNSPLHF.

The CDR3 spells CASSLGLDHNNEQFF. The CDR3 coding sequence is TGCGCCAGCAGCTTAGGTCTAGACCACAACAATGAGCAGTTCTTC. The chain uses TRBV5-1 and TRBJ2-1; D unclear. The CDR3 extends over 15 amino acids. Germline V CDR1 and CDR2: SGHRS, YFSETQ. Deletions cut 2 bases from V and 5 bases from J, with 14 bases between.

The genes are TRBV6-5 and TRBJ1-1; 7 bases line up with TRBD1. With V trimmed by 5 bases and J by 11 bases, 11 bases remained unmatched. Germline loops: CDR1 MNHEY, CDR2 SVGAGI. This CDR3 is built from 13 residues. The CDR3 DNA reads TGTGCCAGCAGTACCGGGGACAGCTCTGCTGCTTTCTTT. This translates into CASSTGDSSAAFF.

The genes are TRBV19 and TRBJ1-6, with 10 nucleotides matching TRBD1. Germline V gene data show CDR1 as LNHDA and CDR2 as SQIVND (reference sequence). Germline trimming cut 4 bases from V and 8 bases from J; bases unmatched to any gene: 2. CDR3 size: 14 residues. CDR3 sequence reads: CASSTTGGDSPLHF. The CDR3 DNA sequence: TGTGCCAGTAGTACGACAGGGGGCGATTCACCCCTCCACTTT.

The V and J genes are TRBV19 and TRBJ1-5; no clear D gene. The germline CDR1 and CDR2 sequences are LNHDA and SQIVND (reference sequence). The V end was cut by 0 bases, the J end by 4 bases, with 4 bases between. This CDR3 region has 13 residues. CDR3 bases: TGTGCCAGTAGTATAGAGAGAAATCAGCCCCAGCATTTT. Translation gives CASSIERNQPQHF. Supplemented by reference TRBV19 and TRBJ1-5, the full variable domain reads DGGITQSPKYLFRKEGQNVTLSCEQNLNHDAMYWYRQDPGQGLRLIYYSQIVNDFQKGDIAEGYSVSREKKESFPLTVTSAQKNPTAFYLCASSIERNQPQHFGDGTRLSIL.

V usage is TRBV2 and J usage is TRBJ2-7; TRBD2 might be the D (5 bases). The V end was cut by 0 bases, the J end by 7 bases, with 13 bases between. Germline CDR1 reads SNHLY; CDR2 reads FYNNEI. This CDR3 is 14 amino acids long. The CDR3 bases are TGTGCCAGCAGTGAAGCGTTCGAAGGGAGAGAGCAGTACTTC. This encodes CASSEAFEGREQYF.